This T cell receptor (beta chain) was found in a study of T cells after yellow fever vaccination. TCRdb passed the 5' RACE reads through MiXCR, listing each CDR3 protein once. The data show 250,000 to 300,000 distinct CDR3 sequences, over 4.5% seen once. This clonotype was found many times. Between the trimmed V and J ends, which lost 3 bases and 7 bases, there was a span of 14 bases. The CDR3 has 14 amino acids. The TCR was taken from a man in his late teens or twenties who received the YFV17D yellow fever vaccine. The chain couples TRBV12-3 or TRBV12-4 to TRBJ2-3; unclear D gene. The material was CD4+ T cells sorted from PBMCs, obtained on the day of the yellow fever booster vaccination. In nucleotides, the CDR3 is TGTGCCAGCAGTTTGTCCCAAACAGCGTATACGCAGTATTTT. This codes for CASSLSQTAYTQYF.